This TCR beta chain was captured by sequencing in a study of T cells after yellow fever vaccination. Study-level results: Most clones from primary vaccination were detected again post-booster (about 96% CD4, 70% to 90% CD8). Contaminating bulk clonotypes could be abundant in FACS-sorted repertoires.

The CDR3 runs 17 residues. The ends were cut back, 3 bases at V and 7 bases at J, with 19 bases in the middle. In TCRdb, the 5' RACE reads were re-called with MiXCR into one record per CDR3 protein. The repertoire holds a few hundred thousand distinct CDR3 sequences, about a sixth seen once, with 15% to 20% in the top ten. This clonotype was observed a few times. What it recognizes is unknown. This chain connects TRBV23-1 to TRBJ1-6, with D perhaps matching TRBD1 (5 bases). TRBV23-1 is labeled an ORF, and its function is uncertain. The sequencing here drew on PBMCs, taken about 5 days after the first yellow fever vaccination. The TCR was taken from a man between 18 and 35 years old who received the YFV17D yellow fever vaccine. The CDR3 reads CASSHPRSYRPNSPLHF. CDR3 in DNA: TGCGCCAGCAGTCATCCCCGGTCCTACAGGCCGAATTCACCCCTCCACTTT.